This TCR beta chain emerged from a study of vaccination effects on CD4 cells after COVID-19. TCRdb's table, derived via immunoSEQ multiplex PCR, lists solely in-frame clones and lacks some. Among 13,000 or so clones, just under 75% were seen once, and the ten largest hold roughly 31%. With respect to this clone: Its antigen is not identified.

The ViraFEST assay expanded antigen-specific CD4+ T cells with viral peptide pools before sequencing. Cells that had been cultured for less than 13 days were the source of isolated CD4+ T cells. Convalescent patients had PCR-confirmed SARS-CoV-2 infection between March and December 2020. All participants had two doses of either the BNT162b2 or mRNA-1273 vaccine. Each culture well received a few million PBMC. These cells were then cultured in IMDM with 9 to 10 IU/ml IL-2 and around 10 ug/ml peptides. The sequence came from a human donor who had a prior SARS-CoV-2 infection. Specimen: CD4+ T cells from PBMCs cultured with HCoV-NL63 spike peptides, collected after COVID-19 vaccination.

The CDR3 DNA sequence: TGTGCCAGTAGTATAACGTCGGGTGAACTAAGCAATGGCTACACCTTC. This gives the protein CASSITSGELSNGYTF. The rearrangement joins TRBV19 to TRBJ1-2, with D unclear. The germline V gene encodes CDR1 LNHDA and CDR2 SQIVND (reference sequence). V gave up 2 bases and J gave up 6 bases, with 19 bases separating them. This CDR3 comprises 16 residues. The full variable domain, with the rest looked up from reference TRBV19 and TRBJ1-2, is DGGITQSPKYLFRKEGQNVTLSCEQNLNHDAMYWYRQDPGQGLRLIYYSQIVNDFQKGDIAEGYSVSREKKESFPLTVTSAQKNPTAFYLCASSITSGELSNGYTFGSGTRLTVV.